This note documents a single T cell receptor (beta chain) sequence. The antigen remains unidentified. TCRdb keeps only in-frame clones here, not all; method: immunoSEQ multiplex PCR. The sample lists tens of thousands of clones; approximately 78% were seen once. Germline V gene data show CDR1 as SGHTA and CDR2 as FQGNSA. The trim removed 2 bases at V and 4 bases at J, leaving 8 bases unmatched. The length of the CDR3 is 16 residues. These data originate in a study of a mutant IDH1 vaccine in newly diagnosed glioma. Specified time point: week 23, last vaccination. With topical imiquimod, each dose of the vaccine consisted of 300 ug of mutant IDH1 20-mer peptide.

The chain is built from TRBV7-2 and TRBJ2-1; TRBD2 aligns across 7 bases. Sequenced here: PBMCs, sampled from a glioma patient whose treatment included an IDH1 peptide vaccine. This sequence originates from a middle-aged woman with glioma. Some clones in this sample may be carry-over from other donors' samples. CDR3 residues: CASSLSRGGGYNEQFF. DNA of the CDR3: TGTGCCAGCAGCTTATCCCGAGGCGGGGGATACAATGAGCAGTTCTTC.